This TCR beta chain was captured in a study of blood T cell repertoires in COVID-19. The data were produced by immunoSEQ multiplex PCR, yet TCRdb's version contains in-frame clones alone and is incomplete. The sample shows roughly 16,000 clones, about 92% of them seen only once. Trimming removed 6 bases at V and 1 base at J, with 12 bases between. Germline CDR1 MGHRA, CDR2 YSYEKL. CDR3 length: 14 amino acids. Sequenced input: peripheral blood. The V call is TRBV4-1, the J call TRBJ1-1; tentative D call: TRBD1 (5 bases). This TCR was recovered from a human donor in a cohort sampled during active COVID-19. The CDR3, as DNA: TGCGCCAGCAGACTCAGTCAGGGGAACACTGAAGCTTTCTTT. Translation: CASRLSQGNTEAFF.